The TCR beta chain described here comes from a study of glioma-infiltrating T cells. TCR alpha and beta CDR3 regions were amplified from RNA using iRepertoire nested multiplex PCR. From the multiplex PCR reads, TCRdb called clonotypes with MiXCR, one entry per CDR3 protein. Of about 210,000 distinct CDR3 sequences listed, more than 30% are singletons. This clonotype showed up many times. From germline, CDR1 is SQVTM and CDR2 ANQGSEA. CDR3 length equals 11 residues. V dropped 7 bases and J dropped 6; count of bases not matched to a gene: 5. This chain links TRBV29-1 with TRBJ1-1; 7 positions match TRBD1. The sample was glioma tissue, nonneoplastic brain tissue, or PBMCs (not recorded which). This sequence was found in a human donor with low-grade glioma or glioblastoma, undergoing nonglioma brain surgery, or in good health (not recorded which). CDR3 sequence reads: CSENRGAEAFF. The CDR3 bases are TGCAGCGAGAACAGGGGCGCTGAAGCTTTCTTT.